This TCR beta chain came from a study of blood T cell repertoires in COVID-19. Study information: Acute and convalescent COVID-19 specimens originated in the United States, Italy and Spain. In each case, the material was cDNA or gDNA derived from T cells, B-cell-depleted T cells, or PBMCs.

Per the original methods: Reference gene primer amplification yielded estimated nucleated cell counts. Here immunoSEQ multiplex PCR was the method, and the copy in TCRdb shows in-frame clones only, minus some. The DNA gave D and trimming, while V, J and clone size come from that table. The table lists 80,000 to 130,000 clones, around 90% of them singletons. The CDR3 sequence is 15 residues long. Trimming stripped 4 bases from V and 2 bases from J, with 14 bases between. CDR1 is SGHRS and CDR2 is YFSETQ in the germline V gene. This chain uses TRBV5-1 with TRBJ2-3, with D possibly TRBD2 on 6 matching bases. This TCR came from a woman aged 60-75 years with acute or convalescent COVID-19. Sequenced: peripheral blood. The CDR3 DNA sequence: TGCGCCAGCAGCCTAGGGGACTGGCTCACAGATACGCAGTATTTT. Translating it yields CASSLGDWLTDTQYF. Filled out from reference TRBV5-1 and TRBJ2-3, the complete variable domain reads KAGVTQTPRYLIKTRGQQVTLSCSPISGHRSVSWYQQTPGQGLQFLFEYFSETQRNKGNFPGRFSGRQFSNSRSEMNVSTLELGDSALYLCASSLGDWLTDTQYFGPGTRLTVL.